The clone carrying this T cell receptor (beta chain) was seen once. Clones were sequenced by immunoSEQ multiplex PCR, and TCRdb holds only the in-frame ones, with some missing. Among 110,000 to 150,000 clones listed, 80% to 90% were seen once. The data stem from a study of blood T cell repertoires in COVID-19. For recovered donors of Cohort 3, there were two negative PCRs, clearance, or symptom resolution. Sequencing was carried out using PBMCs or T cells enriched from blood (not recorded which). The TCR comes from a man in his 60s who had recovered from COVID-19.

The CDR3 protein is CASSWDRVAGELFF. In DNA, the CDR3 is TGTGCCAGCAGTTGGGACAGGGTAGCCGGGGAGCTGTTTTTT. V is TRBV2 and J is TRBJ2-2; 9 bases fit TRBD1. V dropped 5 bases and J dropped 6; count of bases not matched to a gene: 4. The CDR3 extends over 14 amino acids. The germline CDR1 and CDR2 sequences are SNHLY and FYNNEI.